This T cell receptor (beta chain) comes out of a study of blood T cell repertoires in COVID-19. Libraries were prepared by immunoSEQ multiplex PCR; TCRdb keeps only in-frame clonotypes and omits some of them. The table has about 180,000 clones, 70% to 90% seen once. This receptor was obtained from a woman aged 25 to 39 with active or convalescent COVID-19. Input material: peripheral blood.

Here the CDR3 DNA reads TGTGCCAGCAGCGCCGGGGACAGGGTGTTTGAGCAGTACTTC. As protein: CASSAGDRVFEQYF. The V gene is TRBV6-5, the J gene TRBJ2-7; 9 bases align to TRBD1. V lost 6 bases, J lost 7 bases, and 10 bases stayed unmatched. There are 14 residues in the CDR3. Per the germline V gene, CDR1 is MNHEY and CDR2 is SVGAGI.